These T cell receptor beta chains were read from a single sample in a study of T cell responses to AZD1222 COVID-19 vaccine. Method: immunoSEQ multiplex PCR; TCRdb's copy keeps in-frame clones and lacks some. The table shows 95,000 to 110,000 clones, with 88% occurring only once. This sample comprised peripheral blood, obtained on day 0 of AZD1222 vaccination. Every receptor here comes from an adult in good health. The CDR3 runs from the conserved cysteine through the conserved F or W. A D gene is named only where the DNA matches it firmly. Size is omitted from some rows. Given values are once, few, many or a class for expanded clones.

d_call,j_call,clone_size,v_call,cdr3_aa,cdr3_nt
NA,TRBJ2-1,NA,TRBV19,CASSRETGTYNEQFF,TGTGCCAGTAGTAGGGAGACAGGTACCTACAATGAGCAGTTCTTC
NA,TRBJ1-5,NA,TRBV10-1,CASSETGNQPQHF,TGCGCCAGCAGTGAAACAGGGAATCAGCCCCAGCATTTT
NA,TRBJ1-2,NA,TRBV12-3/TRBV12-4,CASSKGNYGYTF,TGTGCCAGCAGTAAGGGCAACTATGGCTACACCTTC
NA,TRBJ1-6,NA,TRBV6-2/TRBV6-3,CASSSAQGSSYNSPLHF,TGTGCCAGCAGTTCGGCCCAAGGGAGCTCCTATAATTCACCCCTCCACTTT
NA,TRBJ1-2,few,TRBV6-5,CASVKGFAYGYTF,TGTGCCAGCGTTAAGGGATTCGCCTATGGCTACACCTTC
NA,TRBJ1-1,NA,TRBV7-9,CASSLGSNTEAFF,TGTGCCAGCAGCTTAGGGAGTAACACTGAAGCTTTCTTT
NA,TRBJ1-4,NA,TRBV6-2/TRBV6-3,CASSTDRTTNEKLFF,TGTGCCAGCAGTACGGACAGAACAACTAATGAAAAACTGTTTTTT
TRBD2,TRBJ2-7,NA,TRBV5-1,CASSLALAGQSYEQYF,TGCGCCAGCAGCTTGGCACTAGCGGGGCAATCCTACGAGCAGTACTTC
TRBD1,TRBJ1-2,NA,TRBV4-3,CASSLTTGGVYGYTF,TGCGCCAGCAGCCTAACTACAGGGGGCGTCTATGGCTACACCTTC
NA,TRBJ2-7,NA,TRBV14,CASSQAGSLYF,TGTGCCAGCAGCCAAGCGGGATCGCTGTACTTC
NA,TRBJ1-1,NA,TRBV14,CASSQVGGNTEAFF,TGTGCCAGCAGCCAAGTAGGGGGTAACACTGAAGCTTTCTTT
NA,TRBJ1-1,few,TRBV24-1,CATSDLGEAFF,TGTGCCACCAGTGATTTGGGTGAAGCTTTCTTT
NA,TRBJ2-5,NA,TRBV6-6,CASSLLLRETQYF,TGTGCCAGCAGTCTACTGCTCCGGGAGACCCAGTACTTC
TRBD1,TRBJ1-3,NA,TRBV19,CASSIPPGDSSGNTIYF,TGTGCCAGTAGTATTCCCCCAGGGGACAGCTCTGGAAACACCATATATTTT
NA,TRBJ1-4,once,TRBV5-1,CASSLTGATNEKLFF,TGCGCCAGCAGCTTGACGGGTGCAACTAATGAAAAACTGTTTTTT
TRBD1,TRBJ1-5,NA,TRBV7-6,CASSLGQGAVNQPQHF,TGTGCCAGCAGCTTAGGACAGGGGGCGGTCAATCAGCCCCAGCATTTT
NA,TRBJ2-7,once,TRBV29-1,CSVEVNFSYEQYF,TGCAGCGTTGAAGTCAATTTTTCCTACGAGCAGTACTTC
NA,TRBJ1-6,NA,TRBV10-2,CASSEGGQSPLHF,TGCGCCAGCAGTGAGGGGGGACAATCACCCCTCCACTTT
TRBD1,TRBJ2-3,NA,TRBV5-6,CASSTGTGGLTDTQYF,TGTGCCAGCAGCACAGGGACAGGGGGCCTCACAGATACGCAGTATTTT
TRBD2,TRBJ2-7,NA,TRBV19,CASRSGLAGEQYF,TGTGCCAGTAGATCCGGACTAGCAGGCGAGCAGTACTTC
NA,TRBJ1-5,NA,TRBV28,CASSTWNLGDNQPQHF,TGTGCCAGCAGTACATGGAATTTGGGAGACAATCAGCCCCAGCATTTT
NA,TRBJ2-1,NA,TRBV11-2,CASSLDQYGEQFF,TGTGCCAGCAGCTTAGATCAGTATGGTGAGCAGTTCTTC
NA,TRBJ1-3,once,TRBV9,CASSVSFSDVSGNTIYF,TGTGCCAGCAGCGTAAGCTTTTCAGACGTCTCTGGAAACACCATATATTTT
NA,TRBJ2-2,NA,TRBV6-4,CASSFSWGTGELFF,TGTGCCAGCAGTTTCTCCTGGGGTACCGGGGAGCTGTTTTTT
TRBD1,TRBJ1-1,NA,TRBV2,CASTGQGAYTEAFF,TGTGCCAGCACGGGGCAGGGGGCGTACACTGAAGCTTTCTTT
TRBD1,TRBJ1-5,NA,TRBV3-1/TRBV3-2,CASSQSFPDRGPQHF,TGTGCCAGCAGCCAATCCTTCCCGGACAGGGGGCCCCAGCATTTT
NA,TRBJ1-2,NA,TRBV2,CASSRDLSYGYTF,TGTGCCAGCAGCCGGGACTTAAGCTATGGCTACACCTTC
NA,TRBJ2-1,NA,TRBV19,CASSPGDSSYNEQFF,TGTGCCAGTTCCCCGGGGGACAGCTCCTACAATGAGCAGTTCTTC
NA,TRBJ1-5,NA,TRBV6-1,CASSGPGLRMDQPQHF,TGTGCCAGCAGTGGCCCCGGGCTACGGATGGATCAGCCCCAGCATTTT
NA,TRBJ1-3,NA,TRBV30,CAWSGSGNTIYF,TGTGCCTGGTCTGGCTCTGGAAACACCATATATTTT
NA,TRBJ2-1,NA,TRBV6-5,CASSWGLSSYNEQFF,TGTGCCAGCAGTTGGGGATTATCCTCCTACAATGAGCAGTTCTTC
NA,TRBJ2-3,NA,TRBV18,CASSPRGSSGADTQYF,TGTGCCAGCTCACCCCGGGGGAGTTCGGGCGCAGATACGCAGTATTTT
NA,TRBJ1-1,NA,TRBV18,CASSPPQSQRGVSGTEAFF,TGTGCCAGCTCACCACCGCAATCCCAAAGAGGAGTCTCGGGCACTGAAGCTTTCTTT
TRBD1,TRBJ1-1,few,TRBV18,CASSSTGGVTNTEAFF,TGTGCCAGCTCATCGACAGGGGGCGTTACGAACACTGAAGCTTTCTTT
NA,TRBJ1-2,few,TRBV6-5,CASSYLVPLGSYGYTF,TGTGCCAGCAGTTACCTGGTCCCTCTGGGAAGCTATGGCTACACCTTC
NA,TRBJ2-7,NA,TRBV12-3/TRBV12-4,CASSLRAGVEQYF,TGTGCCAGCAGTTTAAGGGCAGGGGTCGAGCAGTACTTC
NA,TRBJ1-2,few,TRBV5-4,CASSPSQGANYGYTF,TGTGCCAGCAGCCCGTCACAGGGAGCTAACTATGGCTACACCTTC
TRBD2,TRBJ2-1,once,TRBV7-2,CASSFGIRSGGAQFF,TGTGCCAGCAGCTTTGGGATTCGTAGCGGGGGGGCTCAGTTCTTC
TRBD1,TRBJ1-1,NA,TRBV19,CASSRQGPTEAFF,TGTGCCAGTAGCCGACAGGGGCCTACTGAAGCTTTCTTT
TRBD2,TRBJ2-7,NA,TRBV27,CASSLFYQPGLAGVSSYEQYF,TGTGCCAGCAGTTTATTTTACCAACCGGGACTAGCGGGGGTGAGCTCCTACGAGCAGTACTTC